Following are 3 T cell receptor beta chains from one sample sequenced in a study of patients and donors after allogeneic stem cell transplantation. One entry per CDR3 protein results from TCRdb running MiXCR on the RT-PCR reads. The sample lists approximately 170,000 distinct CDR3 sequences, roughly 22% occurring once. Specimen: blood, either unsorted or a sorted T cell fraction (not recorded which). Every receptor here comes from a human donor who was either an allogeneic HSCT recipient or a stem cell or donor lymphocyte infusion donor (not recorded which). It is not recorded whose cells these are; they may come from a transplant donor.

The rearrangement links TRBV12-3 or TRBV12-4 to TRBJ2-3, with D unresolved. The CDR3 contains 11 residues. V was shortened by 8 bases and J by 0 bases, with 3 bases between the two germline ends. CDR3 sequence (DNA): TGTGCCAGCGGGAGCACAGATACGCAGTATTTT. Translating it yields CASGSTDTQYF.

The CDR3 DNA follows: TGTGCCAGCAGGGAGACAGATACGCAGTATTTT. This translates into CASRETDTQYF. The V and J genes are TRBV6-5 and TRBJ2-3; unclear D gene. The CDR3 sequence is 11 residues long. V lost 6 bases and J lost 3, with 4 bases in between. CDR1 is MNHEY, CDR2 SVGAGI, per germline.

The CDR3, as DNA: TGTGCCAGCAGCCCGTTGGGACAGGCGAACACTGAAGCTTTCTTT. This codes for CASSPLGQANTEAFF. J is TRBJ1-1 and V is TRBV14, with 8 bases matching TRBD1. V was pared by 4 bases and J by 1 base, with 5 bases of the junction left unmatched. CDR1 SGHDN and CDR2 FVKESK come from the germline V gene. The CDR3 sequence is 15 residues long.